This note documents a single T cell receptor (beta chain) sequence. Its specificity is unknown. This CDR3 contains 11 residues. Germline lookup yields CDR1 MDHEN and CDR2 SYDVKM. TCRdb keeps only in-frame clones here, not all; method: immunoSEQ multiplex PCR. Of about 600,000 clones in the sample, 70% to 80% are singletons; the top ten hold approximately 12%. This entry comes from a study of shared clonotypes between healthy human individuals. Study-wide results and limits: Sampling was confined to blood; repertoires within tissues likely differ.

The origin of this receptor is a woman aged 40 to 50 in good health. Some clones in this sample may be carry-over from other donors' samples. The chain carries TRBV28 and TRBJ1-4, with D perhaps matching TRBD1 (6 bases). What was sequenced was PBMCs. CDR3 sequence reads: CAIQGREKLFF. The DNA for the CDR3 is TGTGCAATACAGGGCCGCGAAAAACTGTTTTTT.